This TCR beta chain stems from a study of OX40 agonist ivuxolimab in advanced cancers. Produced via immunoSEQ multiplex PCR; TCRdb's table is partial and in-frame only. The sample lists 77,000 or so clones, roughly 87% occurring once. The germline V and J ends were trimmed by 2 bases and 10 bases, with 11 bases remaining between them. This CDR3 contains 11 residues. The germline V gene encodes CDR1 GTSNPN and CDR2 SVGIG (reference sequence). Study results and caveats: At doses 0.1 to 3.0 mg/kg, CD4+ and CD8+ clones expanded.

Concerning this clone itself: Its antigen is unknown.

The chain is built from TRBV30 and TRBJ2-5; a weak D match, TRBD2 (5 bases). The receptor comes from an adult with an advanced solid tumor such as melanoma, head and neck, liver or kidney cancer. The sequencing here drew on CD4+ or CD8+ T cells sorted from blood, taken in a trial of the OX40 agonist ivuxolimab. The CDR3 DNA is TGTGCCTGGAGTATATCTAGCATCCAGTACTTC. Its translation is CAWSISSIQYF.